This T cell receptor (beta chain) was profiled in a study of T cell changes during pregnancy in multiple sclerosis. Germline CDR1 SGHKS, CDR2 YYEKEE (reference sequence). Trimming left V 4 bases short and J 3 bases short, with 17 bases between. The CDR3 is 15 amino acids. TCRdb keeps only in-frame clones here, not all; method: immunoSEQ multiplex PCR. The sample includes 85,000 to 120,000 clones, 91% of them seen just once. The chain couples TRBV5-5 to TRBJ2-7, with TRBD1 as a possible D gene (6 bases). The input for sequencing was peripheral blood, taken before pregnancy. The receptor was isolated from a female donor with multiple sclerosis, enrolled in a pregnancy study. CDR3 sequence: CASSPGQWEYYEQYF. Here the CDR3 DNA reads TGTGCCAGCAGCCCAGGACAGTGGGAATACTACGAGCAGTACTTC.